This TCR beta chain was identified in a study of cytomegalovirus exposure and HLA in healthy donors. The CDR3 consists of 15 residues. Trimming pared 3 bases from V and 0 bases from J, leaving 8 bases between. CDR1 is WNHNN and CDR2 is SYGVQD in the germline V gene (reference sequence). A multiplex PCR was run with 60 Vbeta primers and 13 Jbeta primers. Libraries were prepared by immunoSEQ multiplex PCR; TCRdb keeps only in-frame clonotypes and omits some of them. The repertoire holds fewer than 250,000 clones, about 85% seen once, with about 10% in the top ten. The source is a woman between 45 and 65 years old in good health and CMV-seropositive. Sequencing was performed on PBMCs. The rearrangement uses TRBV10-1 and TRBJ2-2; D is undetermined. The chain's CDR3 is CASSEHTPNTGELFF. As DNA, the CDR3 is TGCGCCAGCAGTGAACACACCCCGAACACCGGGGAGCTGTTTTTT.